This is a list of T cell receptor beta chains from one sample in a study of cytomegalovirus exposure and HLA in healthy donors. Profiled with immunoSEQ multiplex PCR; TCRdb holds only in-frame clones, not every one. The table records about 170,000 clones, over 75% of them present only once. The material sequenced was PBMCs. The receptors shown here come from a young woman in good health and CMV-seronegative. The CDR3 runs from the conserved cysteine through the conserved F or W. A D gene is named only where the DNA matches it firmly. Clone size is given for some rows only: seen once, a few or many times, or a class if the clone is expanded.

abundance: .; j_gene: TRBJ2-7; v_gene: TRBV25-1; d_gene: TRBD1; CDR3nt: TGTGCCAGCAGTGCGTACGGGACAGACTCCTGGCTGTACTTC; CDR3aa: CASSAYGTDSWLYF
abundance: few; j_gene: TRBJ2-3; v_gene: TRBV29-1; d_gene: .; CDR3nt: TGCAGCGTTGATCGGAGGGCAGGGATGTATACGCAGTATTTT; CDR3aa: CSVDRRAGMYTQYF
abundance: .; j_gene: TRBJ1-1; v_gene: TRBV5-4; d_gene: .; CDR3nt: TGTGCCATCCGCCTTGGGCAGGGGAACACTGAAGCTTTCTTT; CDR3aa: CAIRLGQGNTEAFF
abundance: .; j_gene: TRBJ1-2; v_gene: TRBV5-1; d_gene: .; CDR3nt: TGCGCCAGCAGCTTAACCGGGGCAGGGGCCTATGGCTACACCTTC; CDR3aa: CASSLTGAGAYGYTF
abundance: .; j_gene: TRBJ2-5; v_gene: TRBV5-1; d_gene: TRBD2; CDR3nt: TGCGCCAGCAAGCGGACTAGCGGTTACCAAGAGACCCAGTACTTC; CDR3aa: CASKRTSGYQETQYF
abundance: .; j_gene: TRBJ1-1; v_gene: TRBV7-8; d_gene: .; CDR3nt: TGTGCCAGCAGCCCCGGTGCGGGGGTGAGAGTGAACACTGAAGCTTTCTTT; CDR3aa: CASSPGAGVRVNTEAFF
abundance: .; j_gene: TRBJ2-1; v_gene: TRBV5-1; d_gene: TRBD1; CDR3nt: TGCGCCAGCAGACGGACAGGGCCTTCCTACAATGAGCAGTTCTTC; CDR3aa: CASRRTGPSYNEQFF
abundance: .; j_gene: TRBJ2-7; v_gene: TRBV5-1; d_gene: .; CDR3nt: TGCGCCAGCAGCCTTCCCCAGGGGTACGAGCAGTACTTC; CDR3aa: CASSLPQGYEQYF
abundance: .; j_gene: TRBJ1-2; v_gene: TRBV14; d_gene: TRBD1; CDR3nt: TGTGCCAGCAGCCAAGCGGACAGGAGAAACTATGGCTACACCTTC; CDR3aa: CASSQADRRNYGYTF
abundance: .; j_gene: TRBJ2-3; v_gene: TRBV5-1; d_gene: TRBD2; CDR3nt: TGCGCCAGCAGCCCTACCCGGGGGGGTCCAAGCACAGATACGCAGTATTTT; CDR3aa: CASSPTRGGPSTDTQYF
abundance: once; j_gene: TRBJ2-1; v_gene: TRBV19; d_gene: TRBD2; CDR3nt: TGTGCCAGTAGTACCCCAGGGCTAGCGGGAGCAGGATACAATGAGCAGTTCTTC; CDR3aa: CASSTPGLAGAGYNEQFF
abundance: .; j_gene: TRBJ1-6; v_gene: TRBV6-4; d_gene: TRBD1; CDR3nt: TGTGCCAGGCCCCCGGGACAGGGACATGTGGTCCCCAAGAATTCACCCCTCCACTTT; CDR3aa: CARPPGQGHVVPKNSPLHF
abundance: .; j_gene: TRBJ2-2; v_gene: TRBV6-6; d_gene: TRBD1; CDR3nt: TGTGCCAGCGACCGCGCGTGGACAGGCACCGGGGAGCTGTTTTTT; CDR3aa: CASDRAWTGTGELFF
abundance: .; j_gene: TRBJ2-7; v_gene: TRBV6-6; d_gene: TRBD2; CDR3nt: TGTGCCAGCAGTTCTCTAGCGGGAGGACTCGAGCAGTACTTC; CDR3aa: CASSSLAGGLEQYF
abundance: .; j_gene: TRBJ2-3; v_gene: TRBV6-5; d_gene: .; CDR3nt: TGTGCCAGCAGTTACTCCCATGGCACAGATACGCAGTATTTT; CDR3aa: CASSYSHGTDTQYF
abundance: .; j_gene: TRBJ2-5; v_gene: TRBV5-1; d_gene: .; CDR3nt: TGCGCCAGCACCGGGGCCGGGGGAGAGACCCAGTACTTC; CDR3aa: CASTGAGGETQYF
abundance: .; j_gene: TRBJ1-4; v_gene: TRBV16; d_gene: .; CDR3nt: TGTGCCAGCAGCCCCCAAGGCGCAGGAAATAATGAAAAACTGTTTTTT; CDR3aa: CASSPQGAGNNEKLFF
abundance: .; j_gene: TRBJ2-6; v_gene: TRBV28; d_gene: .; CDR3nt: TGTGCCATCAGAGCCCCAGGGGCCCCCGGGGCCAACGTCCTGACTTTC; CDR3aa: CAIRAPGAPGANVLTF
abundance: .; j_gene: TRBJ1-1; v_gene: TRBV12-5; d_gene: .; CDR3nt: TGTGCTAGTGGTTTGGGTCTGGGGAGGGGGGAGAACACTGAAGCTTTCTTT; CDR3aa: CASGLGLGRGENTEAFF
abundance: .; j_gene: TRBJ2-6; v_gene: TRBV5-1; d_gene: TRBD1; CDR3nt: TGCGCCAGCAGCGAACAGGGGATTGGGGCCAACGTCCTGACTTTC; CDR3aa: CASSEQGIGANVLTF
abundance: .; j_gene: TRBJ2-3; v_gene: TRBV27; d_gene: TRBD2; CDR3nt: TGTGCCAGCAGTTTATCACCGCCTAGCGGGGGGCGTTCTAGCACAGATACGCAGTATTTT; CDR3aa: CASSLSPPSGGRSSTDTQYF
abundance: .; j_gene: TRBJ2-2; v_gene: TRBV19; d_gene: TRBD2; CDR3nt: TGTGCCAGTAGTATCCGGAGCGGCCTAGCGGGAGGGCGGTCCGGGGAGCTGTTTTTT; CDR3aa: CASSIRSGLAGGRSGELFF
abundance: .; j_gene: TRBJ1-4; v_gene: TRBV14; d_gene: .; CDR3nt: TGTGCCAGCAGCCAAGTCGGGGTTGTCGGAAAACTGCTTTTT; CDR3aa: CASSQVGVVGKLLF
abundance: .; j_gene: TRBJ1-5; v_gene: TRBV27; d_gene: .; CDR3nt: TGTGCCAGCAGTCCTCGTATAGGGGCCGAAAATAATAGCAATCAGCCCCAGCATTTT; CDR3aa: CASSPRIGAENNSNQPQHF
abundance: .; j_gene: TRBJ2-2; v_gene: TRBV6-5; d_gene: .; CDR3nt: TGTGCCAGCATGGGGCAACGGTGGGCCGGGGAGCTGTTTTTT; CDR3aa: CASMGQRWAGELFF
abundance: .; j_gene: TRBJ2-3; v_gene: TRBV27; d_gene: TRBD2; CDR3nt: TGTGCCAGCGGGAGGGGTACTAGCACAGATACGCAGTATTTT; CDR3aa: CASGRGTSTDTQYF
abundance: .; j_gene: TRBJ2-1; v_gene: TRBV5-1; d_gene: TRBD2; CDR3nt: TGCGCCAGCAGCGCACTATCAGGACTAGCGGGCATCTACAATGAGCAGTTCTTC; CDR3aa: CASSALSGLAGIYNEQFF
abundance: .; j_gene: TRBJ2-1; v_gene: TRBV30; d_gene: TRBD2; CDR3nt: TGTGCCTGGAGTGTCGGACTAGGGATTATCGATGAGCAGTTCTTC; CDR3aa: CAWSVGLGIIDEQFF
abundance: .; j_gene: TRBJ1-2; v_gene: TRBV2; d_gene: TRBD1; CDR3nt: TGTGCCAGCAATAGACAGGGGGTTTATAACTATGGCTACACCTTC; CDR3aa: CASNRQGVYNYGYTF
abundance: .; j_gene: TRBJ1-2; v_gene: TRBV15; d_gene: TRBD1; CDR3nt: TGTGCCACCAGCAGAGATTGGGGAAGACCGGGACAGGGGGCGACCTTCTATGGCTACACCTTC; CDR3aa: CATSRDWGRPGQGATFYGYTF
abundance: .; j_gene: TRBJ2-1; v_gene: TRBV27; d_gene: TRBD2; CDR3nt: TGTGCCAGCAGTACCGGGACTAGCGGGGGAAACTCCTACAATGAGCAGTTCTTC; CDR3aa: CASSTGTSGGNSYNEQFF
abundance: .; j_gene: TRBJ2-2; v_gene: TRBV13; d_gene: .; CDR3nt: TGTGCCAGCAGCTTAATTTTAACCGGGGAGCTGTTTTTT; CDR3aa: CASSLILTGELFF
abundance: .; j_gene: TRBJ1-2; v_gene: TRBV5-8; d_gene: TRBD1; CDR3nt: TGTGCCAGCCCATTCTCCCGGGGACAGGGGATCGACTACACCTTC; CDR3aa: CASPFSRGQGIDYTF
abundance: .; j_gene: TRBJ2-7; v_gene: TRBV29-1; d_gene: TRBD1; CDR3nt: TGCAGCGTTGAAAGGGACAGGGGGCGCGAGCAGTACTTC; CDR3aa: CSVERDRGREQYF
abundance: .; j_gene: TRBJ2-5; v_gene: TRBV23-1; d_gene: TRBD1; CDR3nt: TGCGCCAGCAGCCCCGGGACAGACCAAGAGACCCAGTACTTC; CDR3aa: CASSPGTDQETQYF
abundance: few; j_gene: TRBJ2-2; v_gene: TRBV9; d_gene: TRBD1; CDR3nt: TGTGCCAGCAGCGTATATAGGACAGGGGGGACCGGGGAGCTGTTTTTT; CDR3aa: CASSVYRTGGTGELFF
abundance: .; j_gene: TRBJ2-3; v_gene: TRBV5-1; d_gene: TRBD1; CDR3nt: TGCGCCAGCAGCTTTGAACCAGGGACAGGGCCAGATACGCAGTATTTT; CDR3aa: CASSFEPGTGPDTQYF
abundance: .; j_gene: TRBJ2-5; v_gene: TRBV2; d_gene: .; CDR3nt: TGTGCCAGCAGTGACTACAGCAATCCAATCCAAGAGACCCAGTACTTC; CDR3aa: CASSDYSNPIQETQYF
abundance: .; j_gene: TRBJ2-7; v_gene: TRBV7-6; d_gene: .; CDR3nt: TGTGCCAGCAGCTTAGCTAGCAGATACGAGCAGTACTTC; CDR3aa: CASSLASRYEQYF
abundance: once; j_gene: TRBJ2-3; v_gene: TRBV29-1; d_gene: TRBD2; CDR3nt: TGCAGCGTTGATGGGACTAGCGGGCCCTCTAGCACAGATACGCAGTATTTT; CDR3aa: CSVDGTSGPSSTDTQYF
abundance: .; j_gene: TRBJ1-1; v_gene: TRBV5-8; d_gene: TRBD1; CDR3nt: TGTGCCAGCAGCCAGACCGGACAGGGCGGCACTGAAGCTTTCTTT; CDR3aa: CASSQTGQGGTEAFF
abundance: few; j_gene: TRBJ2-2; v_gene: TRBV9; d_gene: TRBD2; CDR3nt: TGTGCCAGCAGCGGCCACCGGACTAGCGGGGTGGACACCGGGGAGCTGTTTTTT; CDR3aa: CASSGHRTSGVDTGELFF
abundance: .; j_gene: TRBJ2-1; v_gene: TRBV2; d_gene: TRBD2; CDR3nt: TGTGCCAGCAGTCGTCTGGGGGGGAGCAATGAGCAGTTCTTC; CDR3aa: CASSRLGGSNEQFF
abundance: .; j_gene: TRBJ2-6; v_gene: TRBV2; d_gene: .; CDR3nt: TGTGCCAGCAGTGGAACTGTCTCTGGGGCCAACGTCCTGACTTTC; CDR3aa: CASSGTVSGANVLTF
abundance: .; j_gene: TRBJ2-5; v_gene: TRBV10-1; d_gene: TRBD1; CDR3nt: TGCGCCAGCAGGGGTACAGGGGAGGAGACCCAGTACTTC; CDR3aa: CASRGTGEETQYF
abundance: .; j_gene: TRBJ1-1; v_gene: TRBV5-1; d_gene: .; CDR3nt: TGCGCCAGCAGCTTGAACAGGAACACTGAAGCTTTCTTT; CDR3aa: CASSLNRNTEAFF
abundance: .; j_gene: TRBJ1-2; v_gene: TRBV28; d_gene: TRBD1; CDR3nt: TGTGCCAGCAGTTTAGGGACAGAGTATGGCTACACCTTC; CDR3aa: CASSLGTEYGYTF
abundance: .; j_gene: TRBJ2-2; v_gene: TRBV5-1; d_gene: TRBD1; CDR3nt: TGCGCCAGCAGCGTGGGACAGACATCCACCGGGGAGCTGTTTTTT; CDR3aa: CASSVGQTSTGELFF
abundance: .; j_gene: TRBJ1-3; v_gene: TRBV5-1; d_gene: .; CDR3nt: TGCGCCAGCAGCTTGGACTTCTCTGGAAACACCATATATTTT; CDR3aa: CASSLDFSGNTIYF
abundance: .; j_gene: TRBJ1-1; v_gene: TRBV7-9; d_gene: TRBD1; CDR3nt: TGTGCCAGCAGCTTAGGCGGGACAGGTTTTAACACTGAAGCTTTCTTT; CDR3aa: CASSLGGTGFNTEAFF
abundance: .; j_gene: TRBJ1-6; v_gene: TRBV4-1; d_gene: .; CDR3nt: TGCGCCAGCAGCCAAGATGCGACTCGGGGATCACCCCTCCACTTT; CDR3aa: CASSQDATRGSPLHF
abundance: .; j_gene: TRBJ1-1; v_gene: TRBV29-1; d_gene: .; CDR3nt: TGCAGCGTTACCGGGACATGGAACACTGAAGCTTTCTTT; CDR3aa: CSVTGTWNTEAFF
abundance: .; j_gene: TRBJ1-1; v_gene: TRBV7-3; d_gene: .; CDR3nt: TGTGCCAGCAGCCGATTCAGAAACACTGAAGCTTTCTTT; CDR3aa: CASSRFRNTEAFF
abundance: .; j_gene: TRBJ2-5; v_gene: TRBV7-9; d_gene: .; CDR3nt: TGTGCCAGCAGCTTAGTGTACAGGCGTGGAGAGACCCAGTACTTC; CDR3aa: CASSLVYRRGETQYF
abundance: once; j_gene: TRBJ1-2; v_gene: TRBV27; d_gene: .; CDR3nt: TGTGCCAGCAGCCCTAGGGGTTATGGTTCCTATGGCTACACCTTC; CDR3aa: CASSPRGYGSYGYTF
abundance: .; j_gene: TRBJ1-5; v_gene: TRBV19; d_gene: .; CDR3nt: TGTGCCAGTAGTATCGGGATAAATCAGCCCCAGCATTTT; CDR3aa: CASSIGINQPQHF
abundance: .; j_gene: TRBJ1-2; v_gene: TRBV4-1; d_gene: TRBD1; CDR3nt: TGCGCCAGCAGCCAAGAGATGTGGCCATCGGTCAGGGGGAACTATGGCTACACCTTC; CDR3aa: CASSQEMWPSVRGNYGYTF
abundance: once; j_gene: TRBJ1-4; v_gene: TRBV5-8; d_gene: .; CDR3nt: TGTGCCAGCAGCTTAGGACAGACAGTCGTTGAAAAACTGTTTTTT; CDR3aa: CASSLGQTVVEKLFF
abundance: .; j_gene: TRBJ1-5; v_gene: TRBV6-5; d_gene: .; CDR3nt: TGTGCCAGCAGTTACTTGGGGGGAGGTCAGCCCCAGCATTTT; CDR3aa: CASSYLGGGQPQHF
abundance: .; j_gene: TRBJ1-5; v_gene: TRBV6-5; d_gene: .; CDR3nt: TGTGCCAGCAGTATTAAGCCCCAGCATTTT; CDR3aa: CASSIKPQHF